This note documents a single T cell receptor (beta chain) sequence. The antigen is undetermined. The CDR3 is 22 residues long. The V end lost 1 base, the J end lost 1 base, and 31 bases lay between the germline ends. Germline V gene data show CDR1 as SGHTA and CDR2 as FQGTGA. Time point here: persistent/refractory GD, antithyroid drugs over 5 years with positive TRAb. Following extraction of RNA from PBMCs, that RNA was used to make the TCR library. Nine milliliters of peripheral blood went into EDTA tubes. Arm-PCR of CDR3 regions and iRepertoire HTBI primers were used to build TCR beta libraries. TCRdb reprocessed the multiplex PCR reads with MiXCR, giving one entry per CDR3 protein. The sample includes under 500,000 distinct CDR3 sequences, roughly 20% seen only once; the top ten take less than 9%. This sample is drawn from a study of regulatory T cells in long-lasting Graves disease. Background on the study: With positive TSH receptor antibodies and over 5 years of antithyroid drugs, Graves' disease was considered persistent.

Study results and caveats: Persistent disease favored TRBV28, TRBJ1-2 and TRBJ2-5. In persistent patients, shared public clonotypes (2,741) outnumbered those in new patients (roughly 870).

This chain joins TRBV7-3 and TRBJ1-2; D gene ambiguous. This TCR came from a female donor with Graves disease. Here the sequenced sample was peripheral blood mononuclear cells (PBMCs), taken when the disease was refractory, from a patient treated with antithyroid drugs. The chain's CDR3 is CASSLSYQERVEDPNNNYGYTF. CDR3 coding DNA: TGTGCCAGCAGCTTAAGTTATCAGGAGCGCGTCGAGGATCCGAACAATAACTATGGCTACACCTTC.